Presented here are 14 T cell receptor beta chains from one specimen sequenced in a study of cytomegalovirus exposure and HLA in healthy donors (dated by TCRdb to 2017 to 2019). The library relied on the immunoSEQ multiplex PCR assay. Entries here come from immuneACCESS through TCRdb and include only in-frame sequences with V and J called. Some clones fail to appear in such tables; in the studies checked, an unresolved V gene covers under half of the shortfall, and the cause of the remainder is unknown. For this sample the table gives approximately 150,000 clones, of which roughly 87% were detected only once. The ten largest clones take up 4.5% of the sample. The sequenced material came from PBMCs. The receptors were sampled from a man between 18 and 35 years old in good health and CMV-seropositive.

The chain couples TRBV2 to TRBJ2-4; the D gene is possibly TRBD1 (6 bases). This CDR3 has 14 residues. Trimming removed 5 bases at V and 0 bases at J, with 8 bases between. Looked up from germline, CDR1 is SNHLY and CDR2 is FYNNEI. CDR3 in amino acids: CASSRTVAKNIQYF. The CDR3 DNA is TGTGCCAGCAGTCGGACAGTAGCCAAAAACATTCAGTACTTC.

With respect to this clone: One end of the junction does not line up with germline, which may come from a read error. The chain carries TRBV6-1 and TRBJ1-2; TRBD1 matches at 7 bases. Germline lookup yields CDR1 MNHNS and CDR2 SASEGT. The CDR3 covers 16 residues. CDR3 nucleotides: TGTGCCAGCAGCGAAGGCCCTGAGGGGGCCGGCTATGGCTACACCTTC. Residues: CASSEGPEGAGYGYTF.

V is TRBV13 and J is TRBJ1-2; D ambiguous. CDR3 length: 12 residues. Germline lookup yields CDR1 PRHDT and CDR2 FYEKMQ (reference sequence). Trimming removed 6 bases at V and 4 bases at J, with 9 bases between. DNA for the CDR3: TGTGCCAGCAGACCGGGAACCTATGGCTACACCTTC. Encoded protein: CASRPGTYGYTF.

The V and J genes are TRBV25-1 and TRBJ2-3; D is perhaps TRBD2 (6 bases). This CDR3 has 14 amino acids. The V gene lost 4 bases and the J gene lost 2 bases, with 10 bases spanning the gap. Germline CDR1 reads MGHDK; CDR2 reads SYGVNS. The CDR3 DNA sequence: TGTGCCAGCAGTGCCGGGACTTTCACAGATACGCAGTATTTT. As protein: CASSAGTFTDTQYF.

The genes are TRBV9 and TRBJ1-1; TRBD1 aligns across 7 bases. After removal of 4 bases from V and 0 bases from J, the junction contained 6 bases not matched to a gene. The CDR3 has 15 amino acids. Germline V gene lookup returns CDR1 SGDLS and CDR2 YYNGEE. The CDR3 loop is CASSPWTGMNTEAFF. CDR3 DNA: TGTGCCAGCAGCCCCTGGACAGGTATGAACACTGAAGCTTTCTTT.

V gene TRBV4-1 combines with J gene TRBJ2-1; tentatively, D is TRBD2 (5 bases). From germline, CDR1 is MGHRA and CDR2 YSYEKL. The CDR3 is 14 amino acids. Deletions cut 0 bases from V and 7 bases from J, with 10 bases between. The CDR3 spells CASSQDRTANEQFF. Written as DNA, the CDR3 is TGCGCCAGCAGCCAAGACAGGACTGCAAATGAGCAGTTCTTC.

The chain has TRBV30 and TRBJ1-2, with D unclear. Looked up from germline, CDR1 is GTSNPN and CDR2 is SVGIG (reference sequence). V lost 8 bases, J lost 7 bases, and 14 bases lay in between. CDR3 length equals 11 residues. In DNA form, the CDR3 reads TGTGCCGGCCGAGAACGAGGTGGCTACACCTTC. Its protein product is CAGRERGGYTF.

This clone was detected only a few times. This chain links TRBV6-6 with TRBJ1-1; D remains unclear. Germline V lookup: CDR1 MNHNY, CDR2 SVGAGI (reference sequence). The CDR3 has 13 residues. Trimming stripped 7 bases from V and 2 bases from J, with 11 bases between. CDR3 in amino acids: CASTLTGNTEAFF. The CDR3 DNA reads TGTGCCAGCACCCTGACGGGAAACACTGAAGCTTTCTTT.

J is TRBJ1-2 and V is TRBV30; TRBD1 aligns across 9 bases. CDR3 length equals 14 residues. V shed 2 bases and J 5 bases; nucleotides not matched to a gene: 6. CDR1 is GTSNPN, CDR2 SVGIG, per germline (reference sequence). The CDR3 region has the DNA TGTGCCTGGAGTTCTGGACAGGGGCCTTATGGCTACACCTTC. It is translated as CAWSSGQGPYGYTF.

V usage is TRBV30 and J usage is TRBJ2-7; 9 nucleotides line up with TRBD1. This CDR3 has 14 residues. Germline CDR1 reads GTSNPN; CDR2 reads SVGIG (reference sequence). V shed 1 base and J 10 bases; nucleotides not matched to a gene: 11. The CDR3, as DNA: TGTGCCTGGAGTGGATTACAGGGGGCGATGCCCCAGTACTTC. Protein product: CAWSGLQGAMPQYF.

This rearrangement joins TRBV5-1 to TRBJ1-1, with 8 bases aligning to TRBD1. V lost 4 bases, J lost 1 base, and 3 bases stayed unmatched. Germline V CDR1 and CDR2: SGHRS, YFSETQ. The CDR3 consists of 14 residues. The CDR3 loop reads CASSQGQANTEAFF. CDR3 in DNA: TGCGCCAGCAGCCAGGGACAGGCGAACACTGAAGCTTTCTTT.

The chain joins TRBV23-1 to TRBJ1-1; weak D call: TRBD1 (6 bases). TRBV23-1 is an ORF for which the function is uncertain. This CDR3 is built from 16 residues. V was pared by 5 bases and J by 4 bases, with 20 bases between. DNA for the CDR3: TGCGCCAGCAGTATAGGAGGACAGAAAGGAAGCACTGAAGCTTTCTTT. This sequence encodes CASSIGGQKGSTEAFF.

CDR3 loop: CASRAQGGNTEAFF. CDR3 coding DNA: TGTGCCAGCAGGGCCCAGGGAGGGAACACTGAAGCTTTCTTT. J is TRBJ1-1 and V is TRBV6-1; a weak D match, TRBD1 (5 bases). V was pared by 6 bases and J by 1 base, with 12 bases between. From germline, CDR1 is MNHNS and CDR2 SASEGT. This CDR3 comprises 14 residues.

This clone has just one count. The chain couples TRBV6-5 to TRBJ2-2; 9 nucleotides align to TRBD1. V lost 6 bases, J lost 4 bases, and 6 bases stayed unmatched. This CDR3 has 15 residues. Per the germline V gene, CDR1 is MNHEY and CDR2 is SVGAGI. CDR3 sequence (DNA): TGTGCCAGCAGATCGCCGACAGGGGGCACCGGGGAGCTGTTTTTT. It is translated as CASRSPTGGTGELFF.